These 25 T cell receptor beta chains originate from one sample sequenced in a study of shared clonotypes between healthy human individuals. The protocol was immunoSEQ multiplex PCR, while the TCRdb copy is restricted to in-frame clones and leaves out a portion. The profile shows roughly 850,000 clones, about 96% of them singletons. Naive CD8 cells, CD45RO-negative and positively selected for CCR7, excluded terminally differentiated effector memory CD45RA+ cells. The specimen sequenced was naive CD8+ T cells sorted from blood. The receptor source for this set is a man aged 25 to 40 in good health.

Points on this clone: Within the sample, other DNA sequences also encode this same CDR3. The chain is built from TRBV7-9 and TRBJ2-5; no clear D gene. CDR1 and CDR2 from the germline V gene are SEHNR and FQNEAQ (reference sequence). Trimming left V 4 bases short and J 5 bases short, with 5 bases between. CDR3 length: 11 amino acids. CDR3 in DNA: TGTGCCAGCAGCTCAAGGGAGACCCAGTACTTC. Protein sequence: CASSSRETQYF.

This chain connects TRBV7-2 to TRBJ2-1; possibly TRBD2 for D (6 bases). CDR1 and CDR2 (germline): SGHTA, FQGNSA. The CDR3 covers 15 residues. The ends were cut back, 5 bases at V and 4 bases at J, with 15 bases in the middle. The CDR3 nucleotides are TGTGCCAGCAGCGCCTCCAGGACTAAATACAATGAGCAGTTCTTC. Protein sequence: CASSASRTKYNEQFF.

V gene TRBV27 combines with J gene TRBJ2-1; 7 nucleotides align to TRBD1. CDR1 and CDR2 from the germline V gene are MNHEY and SMNVEV (reference sequence). J was trimmed by 8 bases and V by 5 bases; bases with no gene match: 6. The CDR3 runs 13 residues. CDR3 bases: TGTGCCAGCAGTCTCGGGACAGTCGATGAGCAGTTCTTC. This sequence encodes CASSLGTVDEQFF.

The table lists this clone with a count of one. The sample carries other DNA sequences with the same CDR3. This chain uses TRBV15 with TRBJ2-1, with D perhaps matching TRBD1 (6 bases). The CDR3 has 13 amino acids. With 3 bases removed from V and 4 bases from J, the gap between germline ends came to 7 bases. Germline CDR1 is LNHNV and CDR2 is YYDKDF (reference sequence). Here the CDR3 DNA reads TGTGCCACCAGCAGGGACAGTTACAATGAGCAGTTCTTC. Its translation: CATSRDSYNEQFF.

CDR3 coding DNA: TGTGCCAGTATCCTGGGAAGGGCCGTGAAGTACTTC. This sequence encodes CASILGRAVKYF. The rearrangement links TRBV19 to TRBJ2-7; no firm D call. Per germline, CDR1 LNHDA and CDR2 SQIVND (reference sequence). This CDR3 has 12 residues. V lost 7 bases and J 11 bases, leaving 18 bases between the germline ends.

The V gene is TRBV18, the J gene TRBJ2-3; perhaps TRBD1 as D (5 bases). This CDR3 has 13 residues. Germline loops: CDR1 KGHSH, CDR2 LQKENI. V lost 8 bases and J lost 2, with 11 bases in between. The CDR3 DNA reads as TGTGCCAGCGCAGGGATGGCCACAGATACGCAGTATTTT. It translates to CASAGMATDTQYF. The full variable domain, its missing parts supplied by reference TRBV18 and TRBJ2-3, is NAGVMQNPRHLVRRRGQEARLRCSPMKGHSHVYWYRQLPEEGLKFMVYLQKENIIDESGMPKERFSAEFPKEGPSILRIQQVVRGDSAAYFCASAGMATDTQYFGPGTRLTVL.

The J gene is TRBJ2-7, the V gene TRBV27, with D possibly being TRBD1 (6 bases). CDR3 length: 14 residues. Per germline, CDR1 MNHEY and CDR2 SMNVEV (reference sequence). With 5 bases removed from V and 5 bases from J, the gap between germline ends came to 16 bases. The CDR3 DNA reads as TGTGCCAGCAGTCTCCACCGGGACACTAACGAGCAGTACTTC. Translating it yields CASSLHRDTNEQYF.

This chain links TRBV9 with TRBJ1-5, with D perhaps matching TRBD1 (5 bases). CDR3 size: 14 residues. Trimming stripped 4 bases from V and 7 bases from J, with 15 bases between. Germline CDR1 and CDR2: SGDLS and YYNGEE. Here the CDR3 reads CASSPHGGLQPQHF. The CDR3 nucleotides are TGTGCCAGCAGCCCCCACGGGGGTCTCCAGCCCCAGCATTTT.

Note on this clone: The identical CDR3 is also encoded by other nucleotide sequences in the sample. This chain links TRBV7-9 with TRBJ1-4; D is possibly TRBD1 (5 bases). V lost 4 bases and J 8 bases, leaving 14 bases between the germline ends. The CDR3 is 14 amino acids. Germline V gene sequence: CDR1 SEHNR, CDR2 FQNEAQ (reference sequence). The DNA for the CDR3 is TGTGCCAGCAGCTCTCGGGACGGTGACGAAAAACTGTTTTTT. Protein product: CASSSRDGDEKLFF.

The rearrangement joins TRBV28 to TRBJ2-3; D unclear. V was shortened by 6 bases and J by 0 bases, with 19 bases between the two germline ends. The CDR3 sequence is 17 residues long. Germline CDR1 MDHEN, CDR2 SYDVKM. The CDR3 DNA reads TGTGCCAGCAGCCTTTACAATTCGGGTACTAGCACAGATACGCAGTATTTT. It yields the protein CASSLYNSGTSTDTQYF.

This clone was observed once. CDR3 coding DNA: TGTGCCAGCAGTTACTCGGGTACGGGGCCCCTCGCGGAGCAGTACTTC. Translating it yields CASSYSGTGPLAEQYF. The chain recombines TRBV6-5 with TRBJ2-7; D is possibly TRBD1 or TRBD2 (5 bases each). Trimming removed 0 bases from V and 7 bases from J, with 19 bases in between. This CDR3 is 16 amino acids long. Germline values: CDR1 MNHEY, CDR2 SVGAGI.

The chain links TRBV18 to TRBJ2-2; tentatively, D is TRBD2 (5 bases). Trimming removed 3 bases at V and 9 bases at J, with 11 bases between. From germline, CDR1 is KGHSH and CDR2 LQKENI. The CDR3 covers 13 residues. This chain's CDR3 is CASSPTDGRELFF. CDR3 DNA: TGTGCCAGCTCACCTACGGACGGGAGGGAGCTGTTTTTT.

V is TRBV27 and J is TRBJ2-1, with D possibly matching TRBD2 (5 bases). V dropped 3 bases and J dropped 5 bases, with 11 bases sitting between them. This CDR3 is 14 amino acids long. CDR1 is MNHEY, CDR2 SMNVEV, per germline (reference sequence). The CDR3 spells CASSLGVAHNEQFF. The DNA for the CDR3 is TGTGCCAGCAGTTTGGGAGTAGCCCACAATGAGCAGTTCTTC.

CDR3 amino acids: CASSFRTKGETQYF. In nucleotides, the CDR3 is TGTGCCAGCAGCTTCCGGACTAAAGGGGAGACCCAGTACTTC. The chain uses TRBV7-8 and TRBJ2-5; D is possibly TRBD2 (6 bases). CDR3 length: 14 residues. V shed 3 bases and J shed 5 bases, with 13 bases lying between them. Germline V gene sequence: CDR1 SGHVS, CDR2 FQNEAQ.

CDR3 residues: CASSKTGLLGGASYEQYF. The CDR3 DNA reads as TGTGCCAGCAGTAAAACCGGACTCCTAGGTGGGGCAAGCTACGAGCAGTACTTC. The chain employs TRBV28 and TRBJ2-7; tentatively, D is TRBD1 or TRBD2 (5 bases each). This CDR3 is built from 18 residues. V shed 5 bases and J shed 3 bases, with 26 bases lying between them. From germline, CDR1 is MDHEN and CDR2 SYDVKM.

The J gene is TRBJ2-7, the V gene TRBV9; 8 nucleotides agree with TRBD1. Per the germline V gene, CDR1 is SGDLS and CDR2 is YYNGEE. The CDR3 has 15 amino acids. Germline trimming cut 0 bases from V and 4 bases from J; bases unmatched to any gene: 6. The CDR3 sequence is CASSVAQGAGYEQYF. The CDR3 coding sequence is TGTGCCAGCAGCGTAGCGCAGGGGGCAGGGTACGAGCAGTACTTC.

This chain connects TRBV9 to TRBJ2-5, with D uncertain. V dropped 2 bases and J dropped 2 bases, with 10 bases sitting between them. CDR1 and CDR2 (germline): SGDLS, YYNGEE. The CDR3 contains 14 residues. CDR3 amino acids: CASSVADIQETQYF. In DNA form, the CDR3 reads TGTGCCAGCAGCGTTGCGGATATACAAGAGACCCAGTACTTC.

V gene TRBV28 combines with J gene TRBJ2-5; TRBD2 aligns across 9 bases. This CDR3 region has 15 residues. From germline, CDR1 is MDHEN and CDR2 SYDVKM. V lost 6 bases to trimming and J lost 1 base; unmatched junction nucleotides: 6. The CDR3 reads CASSSSSGTQETQYF. CDR3 bases: TGTGCCAGCAGCTCCTCTAGCGGGACCCAAGAGACCCAGTACTTC.

J is TRBJ2-5 and V is TRBV27, with 7 bases fitting TRBD2. The CDR3 totals 15 residues. J was trimmed by 2 bases and V by 3 bases; bases with no gene match: 6. Germline V gene data show CDR1 as MNHEY and CDR2 as SMNVEV (reference sequence). This chain's CDR3 is CASSFAGEYQETQYF. CDR3 sequence (DNA): TGTGCCAGCAGTTTCGCGGGAGAATATCAAGAGACCCAGTACTTC.

This clone was picked up one time. Other DNA sequences from this sample encode an identical CDR3 as well. The chain employs TRBV7-9 and TRBJ2-2, with 12 bases identical to TRBD2. V lost 5 bases to trimming and J lost 5 bases; unmatched junction nucleotides: 6. The CDR3 length is 16 residues. Germline lookup yields CDR1 SEHNR and CDR2 FQNEAQ (reference sequence). As DNA, the CDR3 is TGTGCCAGCAGCACGACTAGCGGGAGAGGTACCGGGGAGCTGTTTTTT. Its protein product is CASSTTSGRGTGELFF.

The J gene is TRBJ2-5, the V gene TRBV9; TRBD2 is a possible D gene (6 bases). Germline V gene sequence: CDR1 SGDLS, CDR2 YYNGEE. The CDR3 contains 13 residues. Trimming took off 3 bases at V and 4 bases at J, with 10 bases between the two ends. The CDR3 bases are TGTGCCAGCAGCGCCGGACTACCAGAGACCCAGTACTTC. Its translation is CASSAGLPETQYF.

This clone showed up just once. The germline gene is not matched at one end of the junction; a read error may be the cause. The J gene is TRBJ2-1, the V gene TRBV7-9; a weak D match, TRBD2 (5 bases). CDR3 length: 13 amino acids. CDR1 and CDR2 from the germline V gene are SEHNR and FQNEAQ (reference sequence). The CDR3 region is CASSVALGNEQFF. CDR3 in DNA: TGTGCCAGCAGCGTAGCACTAGGGAATGAGCAGTTCTTC. The full variable domain, rest sourced from reference TRBV7-9 and TRBJ2-1, is DTGVSQNPRHKITKRGQNVTFRCDPISEHNRLYWYRQTLGQGPEFLTYFQNEAQLEKSRLLSDRFSAERPKGSFSTLEIQRTEQGDSAMYLCASSVALGNEQFFGPGTRLTVL.

This rearrangement joins TRBV29-1 to TRBJ2-1, with 9 bases that match TRBD1. Germline V CDR1 and CDR2: SQVTM, ANQGSEA. CDR3 length: 14 residues. With 7 bases clipped from V and 3 bases from J, the junction kept 7 bases outside the gene matches. The CDR3 DNA follows: TGCAGCGCCATGGGACAGGGAGTCTACAATGAGCAGTTCTTC. As protein: CSAMGQGVYNEQFF.

The chain carries TRBV27 and TRBJ2-1; D gene ambiguous. V was cut by 3 bases and J by 6 bases, with 6 bases left in between. From germline, CDR1 is MNHEY and CDR2 SMNVEV (reference sequence). This CDR3 is built from 12 residues. Here the CDR3 DNA reads TGTGCCAGCAGTTTTGGTAGCAATGAGCAGTTCTTC. Its protein is CASSFGSNEQFF.

This chain connects TRBV28 to TRBJ2-3; 7 bases map to TRBD1. Germline trimming cut 7 bases from V and 7 bases from J; bases unmatched to any gene: 14. The CDR3 loop spans 15 amino acids. CDR1 is MDHEN, CDR2 SYDVKM, per germline. CDR3 protein: CASTHPQGERNTQYF. DNA for the CDR3: TGTGCCAGCACCCATCCCCAGGGGGAGCGGAATACGCAGTATTTT.